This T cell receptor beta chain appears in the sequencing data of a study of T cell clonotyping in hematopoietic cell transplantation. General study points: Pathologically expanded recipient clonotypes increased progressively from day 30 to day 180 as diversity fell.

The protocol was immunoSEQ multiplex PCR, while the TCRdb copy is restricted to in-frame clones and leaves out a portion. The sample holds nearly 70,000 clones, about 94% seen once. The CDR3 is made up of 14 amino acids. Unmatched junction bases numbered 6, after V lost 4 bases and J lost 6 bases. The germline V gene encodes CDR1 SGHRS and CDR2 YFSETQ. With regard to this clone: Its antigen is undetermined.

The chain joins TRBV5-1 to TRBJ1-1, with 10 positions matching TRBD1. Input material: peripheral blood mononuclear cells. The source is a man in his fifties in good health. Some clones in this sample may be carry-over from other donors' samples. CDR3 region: CASSGGQGTPEAFF. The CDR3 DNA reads TGCGCCAGCAGCGGGGGACAGGGGACCCCTGAAGCTTTCTTT. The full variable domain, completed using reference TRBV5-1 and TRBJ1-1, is KAGVTQTPRYLIKTRGQQVTLSCSPISGHRSVSWYQQTPGQGLQFLFEYFSETQRNKGNFPGRFSGRQFSNSRSEMNVSTLELGDSALYLCASSGGQGTPEAFFGQGTRLTVV.